This passage covers 8 T cell receptor beta chains from one sample sequenced in a study of vaccination and CD4 T cells after COVID-19. No antigens are known for them. The assay that was used to sequence DNA from cultured CD4+ T cells was the Oncomine TCR Beta short-read assay. TCRdb recomputed calls from the PCR reads with MiXCR, one row per CDR3 protein. The sample holds about 23,000 distinct CDR3 sequences, 44% seen once. Specified treatment: roughly nine-day PBMC culture with coronavirus spike peptide pools or control peptides (ViraFEST assay). Sequences were derived from CD4+ T cells from blood, cultured in vitro, sampled before SARS-CoV-2 vaccination. The receptors shown here come from a human donor who received a COVID-19 vaccine.

The chain links TRBV6-1 to TRBJ2-3; TRBD2 matches 7 bases. This CDR3 region has 17 residues. Germline assignment: CDR1 MNHNS and CDR2 SASEGT. After removal of 4 bases from V and 1 base from J, the junction contained 11 bases not matched to a gene. The CDR3 DNA is TGTGCCAGCAGTGCCCCCTCGTCTGGGGGGGGCACAGATACGCAGTATTTT. Amino acids: CASSAPSSGGGTDTQYF.

The chain uses TRBV10-1 and TRBJ2-1; tentative D call: TRBD2 (5 bases). With 1 base removed from V and 12 bases from J, the gap between germline ends came to 10 bases. Germline V CDR1 and CDR2: WNHNN, SYGVQD (reference sequence). This CDR3 comprises 12 residues. CDR3 sequence (DNA): TGCGCCAGCAGTGAGTTGGGGAGTTGGCAGTTCTTC. Residues: CASSELGSWQFF.

In this sample, this clonotype turned up a few times. The chain uses TRBV19 and TRBJ2-4; D is unclear. The CDR3 is 11 residues long. From germline, CDR1 is LNHDA and CDR2 SQIVND (reference sequence). V was cut by 3 bases and J by 7 bases, with 4 bases left in between. The CDR3 DNA reads as TGTGCCAGTAGTATGGCGAACATTCAGTACTTC. It specifies CASSMANIQYF.

This rearrangement joins TRBV30 to TRBJ1-1; D perhaps matches TRBD1 (5 bases). Between the trimmed V and J ends, which lost 2 bases and 11 bases, there was a span of 15 bases. CDR3 length: 12 residues. Germline values: CDR1 GTSNPN, CDR2 SVGIG (reference sequence). CDR3 nucleotide sequence: TGTGCCTGGAGTTATTTCTCCGGGGGGGCTTTCTTT. This sequence encodes CAWSYFSGGAFF.

The table lists this clonotype with a few counts. The gene calls are TRBV10-3 and TRBJ1-2, with a tentative D call TRBD1 (5 bases). The germline V gene has CDR1 ENHRY and CDR2 SYGVKD. The CDR3 covers 16 residues. Between the trimmed V and J ends, which lost 4 bases and 5 bases, there was a span of 20 bases. The CDR3 protein is CAISVSREPSEYGYTF. CDR3 sequence (DNA): TGTGCCATCAGTGTGTCCAGGGAGCCGTCAGAATATGGCTACACCTTC.

V usage is TRBV30 and J usage is TRBJ2-1, with 8 positions matching TRBD1. J lost 6 bases, V lost 1 base, and 14 bases had no gene match. The CDR3 is made up of 17 amino acids. Germline V gives CDR1 GTSNPN, CDR2 SVGIG (reference sequence). CDR3 nucleotides: TGTGCCTGGAGTGGGTTCCTCGGGCAGGGGGCAACCAATGAGCAGTTCTTC. Protein: CAWSGFLGQGATNEQFF. Looking up the rest from reference TRBV30 and TRBJ2-1 gives the full variable domain: SQTIHQWPATLVQPVGSPLSLECTVEGTSNPNLYWYRQAAGRGLQLLFYSVGIGQISSEVPQNLSASRPQDRQFILSSKKLLLSDSGFYLCAWSGFLGQGATNEQFFGPGTRLTVL.

V is TRBV10-3 and J is TRBJ2-3; D is undetermined. The germline V gene has CDR1 ENHRY and CDR2 SYGVKD. This CDR3 is 14 amino acids long. Trimming shortened V by 3 bases and J by 2 bases, and 9 bases separated the two germline ends. CDR3 residues: CAISDGQHTDTQYF. The CDR3 DNA is TGTGCCATCAGTGACGGGCAGCACACAGATACGCAGTATTTT.

This clonotype was seen more than once but under ten times. The chain links TRBV15 to TRBJ1-2; unclear D gene. The germline V and J ends were trimmed by 9 bases and 2 bases, with 10 bases remaining between them. The germline V gene has CDR1 LNHNV and CDR2 YYDKDF (reference sequence). This CDR3 is built from 12 residues. CDR3 protein: CATSVDNYGYTF. CDR3 in DNA: TGTGCCACGTCGGTGGACAACTATGGCTACACCTTC.